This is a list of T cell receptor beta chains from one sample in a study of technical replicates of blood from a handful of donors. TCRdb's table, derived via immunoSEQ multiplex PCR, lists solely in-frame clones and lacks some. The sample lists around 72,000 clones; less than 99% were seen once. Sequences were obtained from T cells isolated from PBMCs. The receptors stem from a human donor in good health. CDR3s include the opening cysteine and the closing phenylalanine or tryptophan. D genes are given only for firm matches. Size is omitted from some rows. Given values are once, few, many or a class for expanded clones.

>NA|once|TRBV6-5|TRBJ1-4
TGTGCCAGCAGTACACAGGGTGGAGTCGAAAAACTGTTTTTT
CASSTQGGVEKLFF
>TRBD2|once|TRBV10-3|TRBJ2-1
TGTGCCATCAGTGGGCGGCTAGCGGACAATGAGCAGTTCTTC
CAISGRLADNEQFF
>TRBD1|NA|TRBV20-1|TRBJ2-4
TGCAGTGCTGACAGGGGGGGGTTC
CSADRGGF
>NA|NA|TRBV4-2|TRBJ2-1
TGTGCCAGCAGCCCAACACCAGGGACCTACAATGAGCAGTTCTTC
CASSPTPGTYNEQFF
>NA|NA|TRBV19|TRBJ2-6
TGTGCCAGTAGTAGACAGGAGACCCTTTCTGGGGCCAACGTCCTGACTTTC
CASSRQETLSGANVLTF
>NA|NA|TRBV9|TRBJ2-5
TGTGCCAGCAGCGTAGACAGGGTTGAGACCCAGTACTTC
CASSVDRVETQYF
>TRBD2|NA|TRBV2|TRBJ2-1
TGTGCCAGCAGTGAAGGACTAGCGGCCCGAGGGAATGAGCAGTTCTTC
CASSEGLAARGNEQFF
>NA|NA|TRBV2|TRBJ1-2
TGTGCCAGCAGTGCAACGGCTAACTATGGCTACACCTTC
CASSATANYGYTF
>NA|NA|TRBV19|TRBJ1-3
TGTGCCAGTAGTATTTCGACAGGAAGTGCAGGAAACACCATATATTTT
CASSISTGSAGNTIYF
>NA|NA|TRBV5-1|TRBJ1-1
TGCGCCAGCAGCTTGGTAACTGCGGAGAACACTGAAGCTTTCTTT
CASSLVTAENTEAFF
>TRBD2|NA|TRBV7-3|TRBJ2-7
TGTGCCAGCAGCGGGACTAGCTTGGACCGCTACGAGCAGTACTTC
CASSGTSLDRYEQYF
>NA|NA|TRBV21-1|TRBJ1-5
TGTGCCAGCAGGCCACTATGGCCGTACAGGAATCAGCCCCAGCATTTT
CASRPLWPYRNQPQHF
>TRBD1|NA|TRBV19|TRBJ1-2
TGTGCCAGTAGTATTATTCCAGGGGGCAGCTATGGCTACACCTTC
CASSIIPGGSYGYTF
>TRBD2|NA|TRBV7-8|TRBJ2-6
TGTGCCAGCAGCGCCAGACTAGCGGGAGAACCCTCTGGGGCCAACGTCCTGACTTTC
CASSARLAGEPSGANVLTF
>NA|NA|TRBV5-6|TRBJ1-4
TGTGCCAGCAGCTTCACTGGAGATGAAAAACTGTTTTTT
CASSFTGDEKLFF
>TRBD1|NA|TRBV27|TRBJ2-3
TGTGCCAGCAGTCTCCGACAGGGGGCCGAAGGAGATACGCAGTATTTT
CASSLRQGAEGDTQYF
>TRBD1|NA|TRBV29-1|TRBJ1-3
TGCAGCGTTGATAAGTCAGGGGGAAGAAACACCATATATTTT
CSVDKSGGRNTIYF
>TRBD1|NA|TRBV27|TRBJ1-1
TGTGCCAGCAGTACGACAGGGCTTGAGACTGAAGCTTTCTTT
CASSTTGLETEAFF
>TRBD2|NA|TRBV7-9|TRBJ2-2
TGTGCCAGCCCCCTAGCCGGGAGGGCCACCGGGGAGCTGTTTTTT
CASPLAGRATGELFF
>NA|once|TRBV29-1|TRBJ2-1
TGCAGCGTACTAGATAACTCCTACAATGAGCAGTTCTTC
CSVLDNSYNEQFF
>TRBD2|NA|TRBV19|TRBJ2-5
TGTGCCAGTAGCTTAGCGGGAGGTATGGAGACCCAGTACTTC
CASSLAGGMETQYF
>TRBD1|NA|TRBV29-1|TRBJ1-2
TGCAGCGTTGCAGGGGGCGACTATGGCTACACCTTC
CSVAGGDYGYTF
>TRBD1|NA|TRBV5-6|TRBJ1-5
TGTGCCAGCAGCTTCCGGGACAGGGTTCAGCCCCAGCATTTT
CASSFRDRVQPQHF
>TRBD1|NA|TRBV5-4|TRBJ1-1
TGTGCCAGCAGCCAAACACGGACAGGGGACGTTGAAGCTTTCTTT
CASSQTRTGDVEAFF
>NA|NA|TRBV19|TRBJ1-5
TGTGCCAGTACCCGGGAGAGGGGAGGCAATCAGCCCCAGCATTTT
CASTRERGGNQPQHF
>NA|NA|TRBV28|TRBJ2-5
TGTGCCAGCAGTTTTTTTATTAGCTTACAAGAGACCCAGTACTTC
CASSFFISLQETQYF
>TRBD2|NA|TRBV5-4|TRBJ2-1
TGTGCCAGCAGCTTGGCTGTCGGGGGGGAGCAGTTCTTC
CASSLAVGGEQFF
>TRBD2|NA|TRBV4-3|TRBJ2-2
TGCGCCAGCAGCCAAGATACTAGCGGGAGAAGAACCGGGGAGCTGTTTTTT
CASSQDTSGRRTGELFF
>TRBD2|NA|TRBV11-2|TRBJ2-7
TGTGCCAGCAGCCCAAAACGTCTAGCGGGAGTCACCTACGAGCAGTACTTC
CASSPKRLAGVTYEQYF
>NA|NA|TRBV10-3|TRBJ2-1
TGTGCCATCAGTGAGTCTGGCGGGTTTTCCTACAATGAGCAGTTCTTC
CAISESGGFSYNEQFF
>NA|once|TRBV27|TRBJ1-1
TGTGCCAGCAGTCCCTCCCGCGCGCAAAAAACTAACACTGAAGCTTTCTTT
CASSPSRAQKTNTEAFF
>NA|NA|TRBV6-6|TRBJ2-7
TGTGCCAGCAGTCCCGCTGTTACTAGCGAGCAGTACTTC
CASSPAVTSEQYF
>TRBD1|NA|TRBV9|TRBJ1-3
TGTGCCAGCAGCGTTGAACCGGGACAGAAAAGCTCTGGAAACACCATATATTTT
CASSVEPGQKSSGNTIYF
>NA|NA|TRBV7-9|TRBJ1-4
TGTGCCAGCAGCTTAGGAGGGCGTGAAAAACTGTTTTTT
CASSLGGREKLFF
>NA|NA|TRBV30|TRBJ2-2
TGTGCCTGGATCCCACGAGGAGACCCCACCGGGGAGCTGTTTTTT
CAWIPRGDPTGELFF
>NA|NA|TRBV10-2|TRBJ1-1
TGCGCCAGCAGTTCCGCAGGGGACACTGAAGCTTTCTTT
CASSSAGDTEAFF
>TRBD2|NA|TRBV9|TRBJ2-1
TGTGCCAGCAGCGTAATAGCGGGAGTATACAATGAGCAGTTCTTC
CASSVIAGVYNEQFF
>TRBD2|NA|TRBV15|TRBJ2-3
TGTGCCACCAGCAGAGAGGGGCTAGCGGGAGGTGGGACAGATACGCAGTATTTT
CATSREGLAGGGTDTQYF
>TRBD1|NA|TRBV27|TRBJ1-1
TGTGCCAGCAGTACGAGGGGGGCAGGGGGTGCGTACACTGAAGCTTTCTTT
CASSTRGAGGAYTEAFF
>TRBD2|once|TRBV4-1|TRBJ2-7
TGCGCCAGCAGCGAATTAGCTCCTGCGGGGACTAAGATGTCCTACGAGCAGTACTTC
CASSELAPAGTKMSYEQYF
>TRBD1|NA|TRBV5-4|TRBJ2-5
TGTGCCAGCAGCACGGGGACAGGGGTCCAAGAGACCCAGTACTTC
CASSTGTGVQETQYF
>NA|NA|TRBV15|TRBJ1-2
TGTGCCACCAGCAGGGACAGATCGATGAACTATGGCTACACCTTC
CATSRDRSMNYGYTF
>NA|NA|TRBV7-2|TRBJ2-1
TGTGCCAGCAGACCCCGTGGGGGGAGCATTGGCGATGAGCAGTTCTTC
CASRPRGGSIGDEQFF
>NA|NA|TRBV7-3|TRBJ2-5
TGTGCCAGCAGTACTATGGAGGGAGAGACCCAGTACTTC
CASSTMEGETQYF
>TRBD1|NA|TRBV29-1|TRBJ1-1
TGCAGCGTAGCGCAGACAGGGGGGAACACTGAAGCTTTCTTT
CSVAQTGGNTEAFF
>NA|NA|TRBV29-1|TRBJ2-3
TGCAGCGTTCCCAAGCCAGATACGCAGTATTTT
CSVPKPDTQYF
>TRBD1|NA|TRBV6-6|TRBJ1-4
TGTGCCAGCGTGCCACGACAGGGGGTAGGGGAAAAACTGTTTTTT
CASVPRQGVGEKLFF